This T cell receptor (beta chain) was identified in a study of cytomegalovirus exposure and HLA in healthy donors. Regarding this clone: Its antigen is unknown.

Healthy people donating bone marrow made up the donors. Study-level findings and limits: The dataset shows that most TCR sequences were rare, while some public TCRs occurred in many donors.

Germline V CDR1 and CDR2: SGHTA, FQGNSA. The CDR3 consists of 15 residues. V gave up 2 bases and J gave up 0 bases, with 10 bases separating them. Primers for the PCR totalled 60 Vbeta and 13 Jbeta. Repertoires were generated with immunoSEQ multiplex PCR, while TCRdb's copy carries only in-frame clones and drops some. Among around 91,000 clones listed, around 78% were seen once. This clonotype originated in a woman in her thirties or forties in good health and CMV-seropositive. Sequenced: PBMCs. This chain joins TRBV7-2 and TRBJ1-1; no firm D call. In DNA form, the CDR3 reads TGTGCCAGCAGCTTACAGACGGGGTTGAACACTGAAGCTTTCTTT. This codes for CASSLQTGLNTEAFF.